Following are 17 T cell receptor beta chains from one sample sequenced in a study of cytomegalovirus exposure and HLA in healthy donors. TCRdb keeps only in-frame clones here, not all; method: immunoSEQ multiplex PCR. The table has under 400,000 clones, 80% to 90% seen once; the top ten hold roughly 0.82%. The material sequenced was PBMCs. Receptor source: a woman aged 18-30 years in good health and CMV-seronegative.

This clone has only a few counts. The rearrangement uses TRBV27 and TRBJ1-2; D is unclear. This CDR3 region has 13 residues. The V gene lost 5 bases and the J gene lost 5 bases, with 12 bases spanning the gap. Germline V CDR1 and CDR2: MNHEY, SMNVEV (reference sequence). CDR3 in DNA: TGTGCCAGCAGTGATTGGAGTTTTTATGGCTACACCTTC. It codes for CASSDWSFYGYTF.

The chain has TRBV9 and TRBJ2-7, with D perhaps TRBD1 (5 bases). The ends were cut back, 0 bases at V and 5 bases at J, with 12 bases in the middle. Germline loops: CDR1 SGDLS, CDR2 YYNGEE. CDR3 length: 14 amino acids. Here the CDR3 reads CASSVARGSHEQYF. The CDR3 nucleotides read TGTGCCAGCAGCGTAGCTAGGGGATCCCACGAGCAGTACTTC.

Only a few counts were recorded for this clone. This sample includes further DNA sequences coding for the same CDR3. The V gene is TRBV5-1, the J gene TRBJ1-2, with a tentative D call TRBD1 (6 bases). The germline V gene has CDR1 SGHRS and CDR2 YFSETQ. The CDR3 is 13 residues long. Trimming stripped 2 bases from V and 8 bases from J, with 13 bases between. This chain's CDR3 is CASSFDRSYGYTF. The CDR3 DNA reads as TGCGCCAGCAGCTTCGACAGGTCTTACGGCTACACCTTC.

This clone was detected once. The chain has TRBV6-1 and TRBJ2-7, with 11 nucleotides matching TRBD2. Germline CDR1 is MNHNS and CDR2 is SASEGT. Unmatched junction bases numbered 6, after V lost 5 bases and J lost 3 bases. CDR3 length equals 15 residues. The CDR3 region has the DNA TGTGCCAGCAGTATCACTAGCGGGGGTAACTACGAGCAGTACTTC. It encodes CASSITSGGNYEQYF.

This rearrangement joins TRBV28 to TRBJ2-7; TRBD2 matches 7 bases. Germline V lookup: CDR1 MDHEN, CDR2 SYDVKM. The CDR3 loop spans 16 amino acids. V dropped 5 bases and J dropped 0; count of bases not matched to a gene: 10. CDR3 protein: CASSPRGTLSSYEQYF. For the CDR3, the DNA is TGTGCCAGCAGTCCGCGGGGGACCCTAAGCTCCTACGAGCAGTACTTC.

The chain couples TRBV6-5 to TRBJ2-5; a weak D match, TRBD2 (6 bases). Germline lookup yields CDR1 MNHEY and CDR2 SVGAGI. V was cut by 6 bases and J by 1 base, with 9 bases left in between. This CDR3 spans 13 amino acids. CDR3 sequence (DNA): TGTGCCAGCAGCCGGACTATCCAAGAGACCCAGTACTTC. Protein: CASSRTIQETQYF.

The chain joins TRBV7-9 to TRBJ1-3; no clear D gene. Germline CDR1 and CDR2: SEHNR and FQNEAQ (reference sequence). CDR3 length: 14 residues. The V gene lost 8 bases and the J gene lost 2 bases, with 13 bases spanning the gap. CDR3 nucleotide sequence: TGTGCCAGCCAGGATCCCGGGACTGGAAACACCATATATTTT. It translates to CASQDPGTGNTIYF.

CDR3 sequence: CASSQGEEYGYTF. CDR3 sequence (DNA): TGTGCCAGCAGCCAAGGTGAGGAATATGGCTACACCTTC. The rearrangement links TRBV14 to TRBJ1-2; the D is unclear. In germline, CDR1 is SGHDN, CDR2 FVKESK. V shed 1 base and J shed 5 bases, with 8 bases lying between them. The CDR3 is made up of 13 amino acids.

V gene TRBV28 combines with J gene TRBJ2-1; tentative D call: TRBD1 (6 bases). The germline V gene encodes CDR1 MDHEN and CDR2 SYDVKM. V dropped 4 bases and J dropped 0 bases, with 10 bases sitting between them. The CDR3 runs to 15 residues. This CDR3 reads CASSSAGVSYNEQFF. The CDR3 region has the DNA TGTGCCAGCAGTTCGGCAGGGGTCTCCTACAATGAGCAGTTCTTC.

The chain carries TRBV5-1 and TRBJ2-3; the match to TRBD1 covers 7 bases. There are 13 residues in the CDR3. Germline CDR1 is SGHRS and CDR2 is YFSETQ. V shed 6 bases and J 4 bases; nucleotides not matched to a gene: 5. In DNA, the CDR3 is TGCGCCAGCAAAAGACAGGGTCCAGATACGCAGTATTTT. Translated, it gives CASKRQGPDTQYF.

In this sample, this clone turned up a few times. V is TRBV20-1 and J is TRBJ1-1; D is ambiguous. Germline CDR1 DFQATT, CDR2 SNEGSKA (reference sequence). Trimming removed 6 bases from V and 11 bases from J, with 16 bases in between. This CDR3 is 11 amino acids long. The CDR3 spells CSATDLTGAFF. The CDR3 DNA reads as TGCAGTGCCACCGACTTGACTGGGGCTTTCTTT.

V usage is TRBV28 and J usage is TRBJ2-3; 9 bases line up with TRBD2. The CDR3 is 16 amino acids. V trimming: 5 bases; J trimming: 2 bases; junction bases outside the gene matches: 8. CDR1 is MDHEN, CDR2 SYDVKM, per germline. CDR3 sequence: CASSPWTSEFTDTQYF. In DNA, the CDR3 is TGTGCCAGCAGTCCATGGACTAGCGAATTCACAGATACGCAGTATTTT.

The CDR3 here is CAWSGGSGSNEQFF. In DNA, the CDR3 is TGTGCCTGGAGTGGAGGTAGCGGGAGTAATGAGCAGTTCTTC. The gene calls are TRBV30 and TRBJ2-1; 9 bases align to TRBD2. Trimming cost V 1 base and J 7 bases; bases outside gene matches: 5. Germline V gives CDR1 GTSNPN, CDR2 SVGIG (reference sequence). The CDR3 spans 14 residues.

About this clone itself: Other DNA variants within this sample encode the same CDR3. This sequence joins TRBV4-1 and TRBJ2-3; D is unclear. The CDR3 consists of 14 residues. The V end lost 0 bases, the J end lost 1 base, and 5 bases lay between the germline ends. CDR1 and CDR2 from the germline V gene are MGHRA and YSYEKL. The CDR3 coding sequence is TGCGCCAGCAGCCAAGACCAGGGCACAGATACGCAGTATTTT. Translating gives CASSQDQGTDTQYF.

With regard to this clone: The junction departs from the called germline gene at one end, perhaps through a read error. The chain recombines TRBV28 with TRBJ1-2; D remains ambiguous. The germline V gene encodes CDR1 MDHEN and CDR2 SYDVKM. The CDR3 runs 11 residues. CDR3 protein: CASSLSFARSF. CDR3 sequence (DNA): TGTGCCAGCAGTTTATCCTTTGCGAGATCCTTC.

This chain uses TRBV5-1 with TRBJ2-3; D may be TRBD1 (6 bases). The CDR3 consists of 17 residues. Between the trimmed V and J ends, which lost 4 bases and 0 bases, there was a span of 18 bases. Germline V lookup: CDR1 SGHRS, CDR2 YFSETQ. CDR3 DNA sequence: TGCGCCAGCAGCCTAGCCAGGGACACCACTAGCACAGATACGCAGTATTTT. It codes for CASSLARDTTSTDTQYF.

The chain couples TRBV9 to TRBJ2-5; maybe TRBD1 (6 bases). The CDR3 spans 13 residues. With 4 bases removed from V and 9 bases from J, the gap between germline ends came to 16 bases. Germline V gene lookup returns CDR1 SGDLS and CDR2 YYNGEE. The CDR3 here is CASSPSRGWPQYF. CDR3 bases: TGTGCCAGCAGCCCTTCGAGGGGGTGGCCCCAGTACTTC. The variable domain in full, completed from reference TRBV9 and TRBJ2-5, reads DSGVTQTPKHLITATGQRVTLRCSPRSGDLSVYWYQQSLDQGLQFLIQYYNGEERAKGNILERFSAQQFPDLHSELNLSSLELGDSALYFCASSPSRGWPQYFGPGTRLLVL.